This entry concerns a single T cell receptor beta chain. Its target is not known. The record originates from a study of cytotoxic CD8 clonotypes in ibrutinib-treated CLL. Study-level results: Samples were collected at differing times from sustained-remission and progressing patients.

TCRdb's table, derived via immunoSEQ multiplex PCR, lists solely in-frame clones and lacks some. The sample has around 53,000 clones, 54% seen once; the top ten hold roughly a quarter. From germline, CDR1 is MDHEN and CDR2 SYDVKM. CDR3 length equals 12 residues. Trimming stripped 1 base from V and 12 bases from J, with 10 bases between. The sample was PBMCs, taken at disease progression, from a patient treated with ibrutinib. The chain recombines TRBV28 with TRBJ2-1; D not certain. This receptor was identified in a human donor with chronic lymphocytic leukemia. CDR3 amino acids: CASSLYPRGQFF. CDR3 in DNA: TGTGCCAGCAGTTTATACCCGCGTGGGCAGTTCTTC.